This is a list of T cell receptor beta chains from one sample in a study of CD8+ T cells in alopecia areata. Method: immunoSEQ multiplex PCR; TCRdb's copy keeps in-frame clones and lacks some. The data show roughly 190,000 clones, 45% to 65% seen once. The source was CD4+ T cells sorted from blood, collected at week 4, from a patient treated with tofacitinib. Source of these receptors: a human donor with alopecia areata. The CDR3 runs from the conserved cysteine through the conserved F or W. Fields, in order: V gene, J gene, D gene, clone size, CDR3 DNA, CDR3 protein. D genes are given only for firm matches. Clone size, where shown, is once, few, many, or a class for clones that have expanded.

TRBV11-1	TRBJ2-7	TRBD1	few	TGTGCCAGCAGTTACAGGGGTCGGGGAATTCTCGAGCAGTACTTC	CASSYRGRGILEQYF
TRBV30	TRBJ1-2	.	.	TGTGCCTGGAGTGTGCGGGGCTGGGCTAACTATGGCTACACCTTC	CAWSVRGWANYGYTF
TRBV6-5	TRBJ1-5	.	.	TGTGCCAGCAGTTACTCTCAAGTCCCCAATCAGCCCCAGCATTTT	CASSYSQVPNQPQHF
TRBV5-1	TRBJ2-1	.	.	TGCGCCAGCAGCTTGGGGAGTGCTGCCAATGAGCAGTTCTTC	CASSLGSAANEQFF
TRBV6-4	TRBJ1-6	.	few	TGTGCCAGCAGAGAGCATTCACCCCTCCACTTT	CASREHSPLHF
TRBV27	TRBJ1-1	TRBD1	.	TGTGCCAGCAGTTTTACCGAAAGGGGACAGGGGCCAAAGAACACTGAAGCTTTCTTT	CASSFTERGQGPKNTEAFF
TRBV30	TRBJ1-2	.	.	TGTGCCTGGAGGTGGGCAGGGCACCGCTACACCTTC	CAWRWAGHRYTF
TRBV7-9	TRBJ1-2	.	.	TGTGCCAGCAGCCTCGAGGGAATCTATGGCTACACCTTC	CASSLEGIYGYTF
TRBV6-5	TRBJ2-7	.	.	TGTGCCAGCAGCTCTAGCGAGGGGCTATACGAGCAGTACTTC	CASSSSEGLYEQYF
TRBV19	TRBJ1-1	.	.	TGTGCCAGTAGTATACGGTACACTGAAGCTTTCTTT	CASSIRYTEAFF
TRBV29-1	TRBJ2-5	TRBD2	few	TGCAGCGTCCTGGGACTAGCGGCGCACAAAGAGACCCAGTACTTC	CSVLGLAAHKETQYF
TRBV30	TRBJ1-6	.	.	TGTGCCTGGAGTGTACGTAGCCTTGACTATTCACCCCTCCACTTT	CAWSVRSLDYSPLHF
TRBV28	TRBJ2-2	.	few	TGTGCCAGCAGTTTAGGGCAAAACACCGGGGAGCTGTTTTTT	CASSLGQNTGELFF
TRBV2	TRBJ2-1	TRBD2	.	TGTGCCAGCAGTTCGACTAGCGGGACGAGGCGTGAGCAGTTCTTC	CASSSTSGTRREQFF
TRBV30	TRBJ1-6	.	.	TGTGCCTGGACTGGGGCTTGGGGAGGAGGTTCACCCCTCCACTTT	CAWTGAWGGGSPLHF
TRBV5-1	TRBJ2-7	TRBD1	.	TGCGCCAGCAGCTTGAGGGGACAGGGGGTCCACGAGCAGTACTTC	CASSLRGQGVHEQYF
TRBV7-2	TRBJ2-5	.	few	TGTGCCAGCAGCTTAGTGGGGGCGAGCCAAGAGACCCAGTACTTC	CASSLVGASQETQYF
TRBV5-4	TRBJ2-5	.	.	TGTGCCAGCAGCTTGCCGTTGGAAGAGACCCAGTACTTC	CASSLPLEETQYF
TRBV4-1	TRBJ2-7	TRBD2	.	TGCGCCAGCAGCCAAGATAGGACTAGCGGTAGGACCTACGAGCAGTACTTC	CASSQDRTSGRTYEQYF
TRBV30	TRBJ1-2	.	.	TGTGCCTGGAGTGTAACACAGTCTAGTAACTATGGCTACACCTTC	CAWSVTQSSNYGYTF
TRBV2	TRBJ2-5	.	.	TGTGCCAGCAGTGAAAGGACCGGGACGGTCCCGGCCCAGTACTTC	CASSERTGTVPAQYF
TRBV29-1	TRBJ1-1	.	few	TGCAGCGTCGACAGGCGGAACACTGAAGCTTTCTTT	CSVDRRNTEAFF
TRBV6-6	TRBJ2-5	.	.	TGTGCCAGCAATAACAGGGAAGAGACCCAGTACTTC	CASNNREETQYF
TRBV30	TRBJ1-5	.	.	TGTGCCTCGACTTACGGGGGTGGCTTTAGTCAGCCCCAGCATTTT	CASTYGGGFSQPQHF
TRBV30	TRBJ1-6	.	.	TGTGCCAGCTTGACAGTCTATAATTCACCCCTCCACTTT	CASLTVYNSPLHF
TRBV10-3	TRBJ2-1	TRBD2	few	TGTGCCATCAGTGAAATGGAGCGGGGGGGCATCCATGAGCAGTTCTTC	CAISEMERGGIHEQFF
TRBV29-1	TRBJ1-1	.	once	TGCAGTGGACATGGTTACATGAACACTGAAGCTTTCTTT	CSGHGYMNTEAFF
TRBV30	TRBJ1-1	.	.	TGTGCCTGGCTAGCTTTGAACACTGAAGCTTTCTTT	CAWLALNTEAFF
TRBV11-1	TRBJ2-7	TRBD2	.	TGTGCCAGCAGCGCCGGACTAGCTCCACCCTACGAGCAGTACTTC	CASSAGLAPPYEQYF
TRBV30	TRBJ2-3	.	.	TGTGCCTGGAGGTCGGGGTTTAGCACAGATACGCAGTATTTT	CAWRSGFSTDTQYF
TRBV7-9	TRBJ2-2	.	once	TGTGCCAGCAGCCTCTCATTAGAGGCCAAGGCCGGGGAGCTGTTTTTT	CASSLSLEAKAGELFF
TRBV30	TRBJ1-5	TRBD1	.	TGTGCCTGGGACAGGGGCACAGGCCAGCCCCAGCATTTT	CAWDRGTGQPQHF
TRBV14	TRBJ2-1	TRBD2	.	TGTGCCAGCAGCCAACTAGCGGGGGGGCTCAATGAGCAGTTCTTC	CASSQLAGGLNEQFF
TRBV7-2	TRBJ1-1	.	.	TGTGCCAGCACCCCAGCCGGCAGGGCCACTGAAGCTTTCTTT	CASTPAGRATEAFF
TRBV5-6	TRBJ1-6	.	.	TGTGCCAGCAGCTTGGCAGAGGGGAATTCACCCCTCCACTTT	CASSLAEGNSPLHF
TRBV2	TRBJ2-3	.	.	TGTGCCAGCAGTGGCCGAGGGGGTACGCAGTATTTT	CASSGRGGTQYF
TRBV4-3	TRBJ2-7	TRBD2	few	TGCGCCAGCAGCCAAGCATTAGCGGGGTACGAGCAGTACTTC	CASSQALAGYEQYF
TRBV4-1	TRBJ1-2	TRBD1	.	TGCGCCAGCAGCCCGAGACAGGGGGACGGCTACACCTTC	CASSPRQGDGYTF
TRBV19	TRBJ2-2	.	.	TGTGCCAGTAGCACGCAGGGAAACACCGGGGAGCTGTTTTTT	CASSTQGNTGELFF
TRBV5-1	TRBJ1-1	.	.	TGCGCCAGCAGCTTCAGCGTGAACACTGAAGCTTTCTTT	CASSFSVNTEAFF
TRBV27	TRBJ1-2	.	.	TGTGCCAGCAGTTTGGGCCCTAACTATGGCTACACCTTC	CASSLGPNYGYTF
TRBV10-3	TRBJ2-5	TRBD1	.	TGTGCCATCAGTACAGGGGGCGAGACCCAGTACTTC	CAISTGGETQYF
TRBV28	TRBJ2-5	.	once	TGTGCCAGCAGTTTACATGGTAGTTGGGAGACCCAGTACTTC	CASSLHGSWETQYF
TRBV29-1	TRBJ1-1	.	.	TGCAGCGTTCAAGGGAAGAACACTGAAGCTTTCTTT	CSVQGKNTEAFF
TRBV7-2	TRBJ2-1	.	few	TGTGCCAGCAGCTTATACGCATCCTACAATGAGCAGTTCTTC	CASSLYASYNEQFF
TRBV19	TRBJ2-7	.	.	TGTGCCAGTAGTATTCGCCCGGACGGGTCCTACGAGCAGTACTTC	CASSIRPDGSYEQYF
TRBV2	TRBJ2-3	.	.	TGTGCCAGCAGTGATACCTCGCGCACAGATACGCAGTATTTT	CASSDTSRTDTQYF
TRBV7-2	TRBJ1-5	TRBD1	.	TGTGCCAGCGGGTCGGACAGGGGTCGGCCCCAGCATTTT	CASGSDRGRPQHF
TRBV29-1	TRBJ1-1	.	few	TGCAGCGTTGGATCGTCGGAAGCTTTCTTT	CSVGSSEAFF
TRBV28	TRBJ2-3	.	few	TGTGCCAGCAGTTTGAACAGGGGCACAGATACGCAGTATTTT	CASSLNRGTDTQYF
TRBV5-4	TRBJ2-7	.	.	TGTGCCAGCAGCTTTCCGGACAGTTCCAAGTACTTC	CASSFPDSSKYF
TRBV7-2	TRBJ2-5	.	few	TGTGCCAGCAGCGACTATGGGGGGCAAGAGACTCAGTACTTC	CASSDYGGQETQYF
TRBV15	TRBJ2-7	.	.	TGTGCCACCAGCAGAGACGGGAAAGGCTACGAGCAGTACTTC	CATSRDGKGYEQYF
TRBV29-1	TRBJ1-2	TRBD1	.	TGCAGCGTGGTGGCATTAGGACAGGTCTTTAACTATGGCTACACCTTC	CSVVALGQVFNYGYTF
TRBV29-1	TRBJ2-2	TRBD1	.	TGCAGCGCCCAGACAGGGGCGAACACCGGGGAGCTGTTTTTT	CSAQTGANTGELFF